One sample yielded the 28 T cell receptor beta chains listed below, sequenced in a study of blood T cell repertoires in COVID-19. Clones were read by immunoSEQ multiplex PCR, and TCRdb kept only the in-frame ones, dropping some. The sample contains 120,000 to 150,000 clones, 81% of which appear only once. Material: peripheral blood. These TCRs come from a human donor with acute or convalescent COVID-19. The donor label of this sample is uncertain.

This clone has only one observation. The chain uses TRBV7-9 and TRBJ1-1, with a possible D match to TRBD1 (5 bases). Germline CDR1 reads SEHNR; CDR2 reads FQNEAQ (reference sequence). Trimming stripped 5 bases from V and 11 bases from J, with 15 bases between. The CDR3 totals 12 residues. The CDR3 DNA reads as TGTGCCAGCAGCGCCTACGGGGGGGTGGCTTTCTTT. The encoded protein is CASSAYGGVAFF.

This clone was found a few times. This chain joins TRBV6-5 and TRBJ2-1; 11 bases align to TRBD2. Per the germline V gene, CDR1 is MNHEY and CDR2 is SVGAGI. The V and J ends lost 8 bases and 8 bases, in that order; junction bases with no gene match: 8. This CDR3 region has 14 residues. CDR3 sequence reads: CASRGSGGAYEQFF. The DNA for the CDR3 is TGTGCCAGCCGGGGTAGCGGGGGGGCTTATGAGCAGTTCTTC.

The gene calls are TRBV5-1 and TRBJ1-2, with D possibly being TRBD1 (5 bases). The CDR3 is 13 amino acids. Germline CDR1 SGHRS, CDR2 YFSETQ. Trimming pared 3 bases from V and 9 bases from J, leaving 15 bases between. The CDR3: CASSSVRDSSYTF. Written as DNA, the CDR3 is TGCGCCAGCAGCTCAGTCCGGGACTCAAGCTACACCTTC.

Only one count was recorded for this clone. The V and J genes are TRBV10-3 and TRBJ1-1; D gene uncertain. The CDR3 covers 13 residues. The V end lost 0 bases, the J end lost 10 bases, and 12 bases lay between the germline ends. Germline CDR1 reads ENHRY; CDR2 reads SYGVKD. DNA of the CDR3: TGTGCCATCAGTGAGTCGAATGAGCTTGGAGCTTTCTTT. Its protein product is CAISESNELGAFF.

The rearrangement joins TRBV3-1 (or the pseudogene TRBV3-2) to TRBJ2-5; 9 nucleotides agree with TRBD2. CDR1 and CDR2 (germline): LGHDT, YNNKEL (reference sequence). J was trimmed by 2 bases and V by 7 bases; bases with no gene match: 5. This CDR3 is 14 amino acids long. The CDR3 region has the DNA TGTGCCAGCACCGTAGCGGGGGATCAAGAGACCCAGTACTTC. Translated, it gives CASTVAGDQETQYF.

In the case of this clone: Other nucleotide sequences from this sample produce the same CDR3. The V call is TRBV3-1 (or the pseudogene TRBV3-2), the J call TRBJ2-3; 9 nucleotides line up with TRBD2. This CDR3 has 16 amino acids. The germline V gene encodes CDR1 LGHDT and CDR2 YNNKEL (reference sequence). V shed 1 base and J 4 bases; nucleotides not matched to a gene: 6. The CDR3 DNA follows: TGTGCCAGCAGCCAAGGGCGGGGGGGCCGCGCAGATACGCAGTATTTT. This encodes CASSQGRGGRADTQYF.

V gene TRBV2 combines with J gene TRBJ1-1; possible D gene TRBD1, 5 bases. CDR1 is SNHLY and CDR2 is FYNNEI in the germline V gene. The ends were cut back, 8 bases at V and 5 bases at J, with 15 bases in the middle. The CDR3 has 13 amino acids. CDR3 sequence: CASRGEGRTEAFF. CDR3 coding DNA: TGTGCCAGCCGCGGCGAGGGGAGGACTGAAGCTTTCTTT. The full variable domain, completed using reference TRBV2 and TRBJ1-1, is EPEVTQTPSHQVTQMGQEVILRCVPISNHLYFYWYRQILGQKVEFLVSFYNNEISEKSEIFDDQFSVERPDGSNFTLKIRSTKLEDSAMYFCASRGEGRTEAFFGQGTRLTVV.

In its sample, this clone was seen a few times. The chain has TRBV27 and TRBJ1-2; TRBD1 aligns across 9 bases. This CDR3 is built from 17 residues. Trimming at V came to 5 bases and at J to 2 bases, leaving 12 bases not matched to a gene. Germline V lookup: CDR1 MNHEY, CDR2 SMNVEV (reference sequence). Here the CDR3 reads CASSPSGQGLLNYGYTF. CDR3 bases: TGTGCCAGCAGTCCCTCGGGACAGGGCCTACTCAACTATGGCTACACCTTC.

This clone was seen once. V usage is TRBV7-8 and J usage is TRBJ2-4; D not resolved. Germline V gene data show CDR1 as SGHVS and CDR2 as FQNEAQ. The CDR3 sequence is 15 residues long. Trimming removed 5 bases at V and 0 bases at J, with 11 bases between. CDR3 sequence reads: CASSPTELAKNIQYF. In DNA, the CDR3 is TGTGCCAGCAGCCCCACTGAACTAGCCAAAAACATTCAGTACTTC.

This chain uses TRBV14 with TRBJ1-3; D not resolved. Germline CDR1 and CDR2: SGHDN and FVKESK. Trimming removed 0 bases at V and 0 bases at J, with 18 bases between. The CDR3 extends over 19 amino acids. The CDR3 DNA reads TGTGCCAGCAGCCAAGAAACCCCTCCAGACACGAGCTCTGGAAACACCATATATTTT. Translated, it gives CASSQETPPDTSSGNTIYF.

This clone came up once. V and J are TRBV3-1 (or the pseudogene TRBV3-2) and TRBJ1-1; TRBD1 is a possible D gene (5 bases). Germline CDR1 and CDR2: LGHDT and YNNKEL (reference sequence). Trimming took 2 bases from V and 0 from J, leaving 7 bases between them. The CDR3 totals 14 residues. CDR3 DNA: TGTGCCAGCAGCCAAAGGGGCGTGAACACTGAAGCTTTCTTT. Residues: CASSQRGVNTEAFF.

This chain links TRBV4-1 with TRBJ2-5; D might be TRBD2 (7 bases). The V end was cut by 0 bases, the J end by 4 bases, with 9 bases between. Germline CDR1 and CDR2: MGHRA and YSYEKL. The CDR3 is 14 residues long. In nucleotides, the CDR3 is TGCGCCAGCAGCCAAGATCGGGGGGCAGAGACCCAGTACTTC. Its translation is CASSQDRGAETQYF.

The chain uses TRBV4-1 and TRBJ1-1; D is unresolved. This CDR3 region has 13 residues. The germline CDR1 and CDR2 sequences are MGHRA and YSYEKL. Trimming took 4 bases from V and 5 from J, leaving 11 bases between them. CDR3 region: CASSLIGGTEAFF. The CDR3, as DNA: TGCGCCAGCAGCCTTATAGGAGGAACTGAAGCTTTCTTT.

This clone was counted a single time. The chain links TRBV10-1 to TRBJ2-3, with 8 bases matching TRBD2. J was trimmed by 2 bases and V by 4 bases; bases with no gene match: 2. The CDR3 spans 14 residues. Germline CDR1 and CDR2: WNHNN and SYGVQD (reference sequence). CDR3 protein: CASSGLAHTDTQYF. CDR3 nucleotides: TGCGCCAGCAGTGGACTAGCGCACACAGATACGCAGTATTTT.

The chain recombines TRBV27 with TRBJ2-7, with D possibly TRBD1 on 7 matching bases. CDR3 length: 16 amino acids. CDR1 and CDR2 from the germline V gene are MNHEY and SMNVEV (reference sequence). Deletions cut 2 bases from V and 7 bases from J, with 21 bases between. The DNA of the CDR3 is TGTGCCAGCAGTTTAAGCCCCCCCGGGGCAGGGGGGGAGCAGTACGTC. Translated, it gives CASSLSPPGAGGEQYV.

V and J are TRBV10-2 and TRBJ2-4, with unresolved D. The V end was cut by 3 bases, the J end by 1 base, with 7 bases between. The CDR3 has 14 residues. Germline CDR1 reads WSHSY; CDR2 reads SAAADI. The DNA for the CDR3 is TGCGCCAGCAGTGAAGCCGGGGCCAAAAACATTCAGTACTTC. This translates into CASSEAGAKNIQYF.

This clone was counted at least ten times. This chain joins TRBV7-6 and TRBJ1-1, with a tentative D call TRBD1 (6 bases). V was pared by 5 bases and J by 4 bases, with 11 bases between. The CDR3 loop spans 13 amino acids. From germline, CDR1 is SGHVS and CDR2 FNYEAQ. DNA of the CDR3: TGTGCCAGCAGCGTTTTACAGGGCACTGAAGCTTTCTTT. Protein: CASSVLQGTEAFF.

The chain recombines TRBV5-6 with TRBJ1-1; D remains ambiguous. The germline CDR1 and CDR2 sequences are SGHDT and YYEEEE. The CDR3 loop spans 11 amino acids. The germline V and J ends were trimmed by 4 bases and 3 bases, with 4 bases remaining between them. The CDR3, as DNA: TGTGCCAGCAGCCAGGACACTGAAGCTTTCTTT. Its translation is CASSQDTEAFF.

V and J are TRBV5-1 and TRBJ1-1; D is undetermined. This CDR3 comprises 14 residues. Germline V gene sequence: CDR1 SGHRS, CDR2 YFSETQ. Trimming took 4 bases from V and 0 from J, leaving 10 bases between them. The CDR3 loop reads CASSPRGLNTEAFF. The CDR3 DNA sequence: TGCGCCAGCAGCCCGCGCGGGTTGAACACTGAAGCTTTCTTT.

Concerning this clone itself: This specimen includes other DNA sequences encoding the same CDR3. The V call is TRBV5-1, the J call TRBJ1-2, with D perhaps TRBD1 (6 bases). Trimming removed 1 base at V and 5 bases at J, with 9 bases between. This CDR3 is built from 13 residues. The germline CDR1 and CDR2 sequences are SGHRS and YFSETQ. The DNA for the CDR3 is TGCGCCAGCAGCTTGAAGGGGGGGTATGGCTACACCTTC. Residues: CASSLKGGYGYTF.

The CDR3, as DNA: TGCGCCAGCAGCGCAGGTAGAGCCGGGACAGTGAACACTGAAGCTTTCTTT. This sequence encodes CASSAGRAGTVNTEAFF. The chain has TRBV5-1 and TRBJ1-1; 7 bases map to TRBD1. V lost 4 bases and J lost 0; bases outside the gene matches: 12. CDR1 SGHRS and CDR2 YFSETQ come from the germline V gene. This CDR3 has 17 residues.

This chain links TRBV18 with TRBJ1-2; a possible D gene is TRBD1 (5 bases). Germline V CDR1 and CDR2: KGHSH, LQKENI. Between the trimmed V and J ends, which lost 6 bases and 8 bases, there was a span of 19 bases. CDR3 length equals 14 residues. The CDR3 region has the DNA TGTGCCAGCTCCCCGGGCAGGGACTCCGGCGGCTACACCTTC. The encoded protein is CASSPGRDSGGYTF.

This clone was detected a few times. As DNA, the CDR3 is TGTGCCATCAGTCTGAGCCTTCAGGGGAACGGCAGAGAGACCCAGTACTTC. Amino acid sequence: CAISLSLQGNGRETQYF. This chain uses TRBV10-3 with TRBJ2-5, with D possibly being TRBD1 (6 bases). The germline V gene encodes CDR1 ENHRY and CDR2 SYGVKD. This CDR3 has 17 amino acids. The V end lost 5 bases, the J end lost 4 bases, and 23 bases lay between the germline ends.

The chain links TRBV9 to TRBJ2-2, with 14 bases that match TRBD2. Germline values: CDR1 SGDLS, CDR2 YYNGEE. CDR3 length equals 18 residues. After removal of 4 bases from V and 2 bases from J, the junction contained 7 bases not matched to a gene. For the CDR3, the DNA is TGTGCCAGCAGCCCCCTAGGACTAGCGGGGGGCAACACCGGGGAGCTGTTTTTT. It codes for CASSPLGLAGGNTGELFF.

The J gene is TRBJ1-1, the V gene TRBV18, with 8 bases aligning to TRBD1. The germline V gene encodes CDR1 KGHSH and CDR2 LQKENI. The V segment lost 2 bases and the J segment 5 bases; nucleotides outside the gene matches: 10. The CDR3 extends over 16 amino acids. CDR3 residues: CASSPTLGQGGTEAFF. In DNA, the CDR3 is TGTGCCAGCTCACCAACCCTTGGACAGGGAGGTACTGAAGCTTTCTTT.

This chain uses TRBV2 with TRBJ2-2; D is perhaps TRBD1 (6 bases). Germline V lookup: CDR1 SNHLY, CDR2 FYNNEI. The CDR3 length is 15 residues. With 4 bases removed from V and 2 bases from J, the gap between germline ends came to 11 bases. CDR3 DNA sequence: TGTGCCAGCAGTGCCGACAGGATCAACACCGGGGAGCTGTTTTTT. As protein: CASSADRINTGELFF.

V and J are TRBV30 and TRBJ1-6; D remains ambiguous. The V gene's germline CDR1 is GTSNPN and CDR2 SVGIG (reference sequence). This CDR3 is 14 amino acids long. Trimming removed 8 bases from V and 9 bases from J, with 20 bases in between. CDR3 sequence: CALEGGRSTSPLHF. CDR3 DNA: TGTGCCCTGGAGGGAGGCAGATCAACTTCACCCCTCCACTTT.

The CDR3 protein is CASSDRGNTIYF. The DNA of the CDR3 is TGTGCCAGCAGTGACAGGGGGAACACCATATATTTT. This chain uses TRBV6-1 with TRBJ1-3; 7 nucleotides line up with TRBD1. The length of the CDR3 is 12 residues. Unmatched junction bases numbered 0, after V lost 3 bases and J lost 7 bases. The germline gives CDR1 MNHNS, CDR2 SASEGT.